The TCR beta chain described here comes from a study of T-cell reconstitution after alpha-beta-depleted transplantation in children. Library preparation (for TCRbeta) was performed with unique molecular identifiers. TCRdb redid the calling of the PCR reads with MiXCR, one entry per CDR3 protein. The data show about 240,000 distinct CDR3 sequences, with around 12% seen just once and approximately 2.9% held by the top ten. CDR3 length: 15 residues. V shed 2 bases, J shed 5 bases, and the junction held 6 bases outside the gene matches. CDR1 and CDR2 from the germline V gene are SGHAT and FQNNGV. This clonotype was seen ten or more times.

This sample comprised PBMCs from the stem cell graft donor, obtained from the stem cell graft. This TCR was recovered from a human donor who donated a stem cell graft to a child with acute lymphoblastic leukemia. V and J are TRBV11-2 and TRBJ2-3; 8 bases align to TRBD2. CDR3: CASSLLREDGDTQYF. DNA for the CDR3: TGTGCCAGCAGCTTATTGCGGGAGGATGGAGATACGCAGTATTTT.